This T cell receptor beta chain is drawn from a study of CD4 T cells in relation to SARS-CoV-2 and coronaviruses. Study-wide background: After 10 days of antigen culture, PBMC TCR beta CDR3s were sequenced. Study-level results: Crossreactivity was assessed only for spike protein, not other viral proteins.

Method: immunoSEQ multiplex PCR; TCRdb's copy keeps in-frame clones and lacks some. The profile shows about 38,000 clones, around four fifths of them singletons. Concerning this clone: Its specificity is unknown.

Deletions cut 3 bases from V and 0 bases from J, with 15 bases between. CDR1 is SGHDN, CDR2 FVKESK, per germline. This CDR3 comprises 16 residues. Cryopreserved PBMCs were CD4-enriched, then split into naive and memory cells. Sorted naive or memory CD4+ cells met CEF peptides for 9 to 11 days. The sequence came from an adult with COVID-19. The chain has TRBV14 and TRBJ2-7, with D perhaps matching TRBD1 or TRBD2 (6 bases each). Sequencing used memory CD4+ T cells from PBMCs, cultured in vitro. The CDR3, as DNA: TGTGCCAGCAGCCAGGCCACAGGGAGGAGCTCCTACGAGCAGTACTTC. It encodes CASSQATGRSSYEQYF.